This T cell receptor beta chain was documented in a study of OX40 agonist ivuxolimab in advanced cancers. On the study more broadly: Patients were dosed intravenously with ivuxolimab at 0.01 to 10 mg/kg every 2 weeks. Study-wide results and limits: What antigens the expanded peripheral T cells recognized was never established.

Turning to this clone: The antigen is undetermined.

No patient had autoimmune disease or received systemic immunosuppression. The assay was immunoSEQ multiplex PCR, and TCRdb's table has in-frame clones only and misses some. The sample includes some 100,000 clones, more than 75% of them seen just once. The TCR comes from an adult with an advanced solid tumor such as melanoma, head and neck, liver or kidney cancer. Sequences were derived from CD4+ or CD8+ T cells sorted from blood, sampled in a trial of the OX40 agonist ivuxolimab.

In DNA, the CDR3 is TGTGCCAGTAGTCTGCCGGCCGGGGGCGACTATGGCTACACCTTC. This translates into CASSLPAGGDYGYTF. The V call is TRBV19, the J call TRBJ1-2; possible D gene TRBD1, 6 bases. Germline assignment: CDR1 LNHDA and CDR2 SQIVND (reference sequence). V was trimmed by 5 bases and J by 3 bases, leaving 16 bases between them. This CDR3 comprises 15 residues.